Below are 28 T cell receptor beta chains sequenced from a single sample in a study of blood T cell repertoires in COVID-19 (dated by TCRdb to the early 2020s). Preparation of the library involved the immunoSEQ multiplex PCR assay. TCRdb retrieved this table from immuneACCESS and kept in-frame rearrangements only. Not all clones are present; in checked studies, unresolved V genes account for under half, and no reason is known for the remainder. Here the sample has around 700,000 clones; 85% to 90% occur a single time. The ten top clones hold more than 0.25% of the sample. The material sequenced was peripheral blood. Every receptor here comes from a young woman with acute or convalescent COVID-19.

The chain joins TRBV7-9 to TRBJ2-7; D call uncertain. The CDR3 has 13 amino acids. Trimming removed 1 base from V and 2 bases from J, with 6 bases in between. CDR1 and CDR2 from the germline V gene are SEHNR and FQNEAQ (reference sequence). The CDR3 protein is CASSLVAPYEQYF. CDR3 nucleotides: TGTGCCAGCAGCTTAGTGGCACCCTACGAGCAGTACTTC. The whole variable domain, remainder taken from reference TRBV7-9 and TRBJ2-7, is DTGVSQNPRHKITKRGQNVTFRCDPISEHNRLYWYRQTLGQGPEFLTYFQNEAQLEKSRLLSDRFSAERPKGSFSTLEIQRTEQGDSAMYLCASSLVAPYEQYFGPGTRLTVT.

The chain combines TRBV23-1 with TRBJ1-1; D gene unclear. TRBV23-1 falls under the ORF class, with uncertain function. The CDR3 length is 13 residues. Trimming took 2 bases from V and 1 from J, leaving 5 bases between them. CDR3 sequence reads: CASSQEGNTEAFF. The CDR3, as DNA: TGCGCCAGCAGTCAAGAGGGGAACACTGAAGCTTTCTTT.

The chain joins TRBV5-1 to TRBJ2-7; TRBD1 agrees at 11 bases. The V and J ends lost 0 bases and 6 bases, in that order; junction bases with no gene match: 2. The germline V gene encodes CDR1 SGHRS and CDR2 YFSETQ. There are 14 residues in the CDR3. CDR3 sequence: CASSLGTGGGEQYF. As DNA, the CDR3 is TGCGCCAGCAGCTTGGGGACAGGGGGCGGCGAGCAGTACTTC.

The chain has TRBV30 and TRBJ2-7, with TRBD1 matching over 8 bases. After removal of 2 bases from V and 0 bases from J, the junction contained 6 bases not matched to a gene. The CDR3 is 15 amino acids. Germline values: CDR1 GTSNPN, CDR2 SVGIG (reference sequence). The chain's CDR3 is CAWSRGDRSSYEQYF. The CDR3 DNA is TGTGCCTGGAGTAGGGGGGACAGGAGCTCCTACGAGCAGTACTTC.

In regard to this clone: This sample includes further DNA sequences coding for the same CDR3. The chain carries TRBV6-5 and TRBJ1-1; a weak D match, TRBD1 (5 bases). Germline CDR1 and CDR2: MNHEY and SVGAGI. The CDR3 loop spans 13 amino acids. Trimming removed 2 bases from V and 4 bases from J, with 8 bases in between. The CDR3 reads CASSYGGGTEAFF. Here the CDR3 DNA reads TGTGCCAGCAGTTACGGGGGGGGCACTGAAGCTTTCTTT.

The V gene is TRBV5-1, the J gene TRBJ2-5; no clear D. Germline V lookup: CDR1 SGHRS, CDR2 YFSETQ. Trimming left V 0 bases short and J 0 bases short, with 9 bases between. The CDR3 is made up of 15 amino acids. Here the CDR3 DNA reads TGCGCCAGCAGCTTGGGCGCCCTGTACCAAGAGACCCAGTACTTC. The encoded protein is CASSLGALYQETQYF.

This rearrangement joins TRBV9 to TRBJ2-3; D gene uncertain. Trimming pared 5 bases from V and 6 bases from J, leaving 10 bases between. The V gene's germline CDR1 is SGDLS and CDR2 YYNGEE. The CDR3 loop spans 12 amino acids. As DNA, the CDR3 is TGTGCCAGCAGTCGTACCAGGGATACGCAGTATTTT. Protein product: CASSRTRDTQYF.

The chain has TRBV5-1 and TRBJ2-2, with 7 bases that match TRBD1. V gave up 0 bases and J gave up 1 base; unmatched junction bases: 3. Germline loops: CDR1 SGHRS, CDR2 YFSETQ. This CDR3 region has 16 residues. The CDR3 nucleotides read TGCGCCAGCAGCTTGGCAGGGGGACAGAACACCGGGGAGCTGTTTTTT. This encodes CASSLAGGQNTGELFF.

The chain links TRBV3-1 (or the pseudogene TRBV3-2) to TRBJ1-2, with TRBD1 matching 11 bases. Germline assignment: CDR1 LGHDT and CDR2 YNNKEL (reference sequence). The junction had 7 bases not matched to a gene; V was cut back by 5 bases and J by 8 bases. This CDR3 contains 14 residues. The CDR3 region is CASSIRTGGMGYTF. The CDR3 DNA reads TGTGCCAGCAGCATTCGGACAGGGGGCATGGGCTACACCTTC.

Written as DNA, the CDR3 is TGTGCCATAGGGAGACCCAACTACGAGCAGTACTTC. The encoded protein is CAIGRPNYEQYF. This sequence joins TRBV6-5 and TRBJ2-7; maybe TRBD2 (5 bases). Germline CDR1 and CDR2: MNHEY and SVGAGI. This CDR3 has 12 residues. The V and J ends lost 10 bases and 3 bases respectively, with 13 bases between them.

V and J are TRBV19 and TRBJ1-5; 10 nucleotides match TRBD1. The CDR3 consists of 24 residues. Per germline, CDR1 LNHDA and CDR2 SQIVND (reference sequence). V dropped 1 base and J dropped 0; count of bases not matched to a gene: 24. DNA of the CDR3: TGTGCCAGTAGTATAGGACGACCGGGACAGGGGAAGATACGCCCCATATATAGCAATCAGCCCCAGCATTTT. Amino acid sequence: CASSIGRPGQGKIRPIYSNQPQHF. Full variable domain (missing parts from reference TRBV19 and TRBJ1-5): DGGITQSPKYLFRKEGQNVTLSCEQNLNHDAMYWYRQDPGQGLRLIYYSQIVNDFQKGDIAEGYSVSREKKESFPLTVTSAQKNPTAFYLCASSIGRPGQGKIRPIYSNQPQHFGDGTRLSIL.

The chain couples TRBV6-5 to TRBJ1-2; 9 nucleotides match TRBD1. CDR1 is MNHEY, CDR2 SVGAGI, per germline. Trimming at V came to 7 bases and at J to 4 bases, leaving 7 bases not matched to a gene. CDR3 length: 14 residues. CDR3 sequence: CASTGTGRSYGYTF. In DNA form, the CDR3 reads TGTGCCAGCACAGGGACAGGGAGAAGCTATGGCTACACCTTC.

The gene calls are TRBV6-2 or TRBV6-3 and TRBJ2-1, with D unresolved. V was clipped by 2 bases and J by 0 bases, with 5 bases between them. Germline V gene sequence: CDR1 MNHEY, CDR2 SVGEGT. CDR3 length: 14 amino acids. The CDR3 reads CASSYASSYNEQFF. CDR3 DNA sequence: TGTGCCAGCAGTTACGCGAGCTCCTACAATGAGCAGTTCTTC.

The chain carries TRBV3-1 (or the pseudogene TRBV3-2) and TRBJ2-7; D is perhaps TRBD2 (5 bases). Deletions cut 1 base from V and 2 bases from J, with 12 bases between. The CDR3 has 15 amino acids. Germline CDR1 LGHDT, CDR2 YNNKEL (reference sequence). The DNA for the CDR3 is TGTGCCAGCAGCCAAGGAGGACTGGAAACCTACGAGCAGTACTTC. Amino acids: CASSQGGLETYEQYF.

The chain links TRBV3-1 (or the pseudogene TRBV3-2) to TRBJ2-5, with D tentatively TRBD1 (6 bases). The V end was cut by 0 bases, the J end by 2 bases, with 10 bases between. This CDR3 region has 15 residues. CDR1 is LGHDT, CDR2 YNNKEL, per germline (reference sequence). The CDR3 protein is CASSQEGATQETQYF. In DNA form, the CDR3 reads TGTGCCAGCAGCCAAGAGGGGGCAACACAAGAGACCCAGTACTTC.

The chain uses TRBV7-8 and TRBJ2-2, with 12 bases identical to TRBD2. Trimming removed 3 bases from V and 6 bases from J; junction bases left unmatched: 8. The CDR3 loop spans 17 amino acids. Germline V gene sequence: CDR1 SGHVS, CDR2 FQNEAQ. CDR3: CASSFLAGGPRAGELFF. DNA of the CDR3: TGTGCCAGCAGCTTCCTAGCGGGGGGGCCTAGAGCCGGGGAGCTGTTTTTT.

The sample holds one count of this clone. The V call is TRBV15, the J call TRBJ2-1; 8 nucleotides align to TRBD1. The CDR3 is 15 amino acids. In germline, CDR1 is LNHNV, CDR2 YYDKDF (reference sequence). J lost 9 bases, V lost 3 bases, and 10 bases had no gene match. The CDR3 loop is CATSRGGQGGGEQFF. CDR3 nucleotides: TGTGCCACCAGCAGGGGCGGACAGGGCGGAGGTGAGCAGTTCTTC.

The chain employs TRBV9 and TRBJ2-1, with D unresolved. Looked up from germline, CDR1 is SGDLS and CDR2 is YYNGEE. CDR3 size: 15 residues. The V end was cut by 4 bases, the J end by 4 bases, with 15 bases between. Written as DNA, the CDR3 is TGTGCCAGCAGCCCCCCTCCCGACTTATACAATGAGCAGTTCTTC. Amino acids: CASSPPPDLYNEQFF.

The rearrangement links TRBV4-2 to TRBJ1-2; 9 positions match TRBD1. J gave up 8 bases and V 5 bases, and 12 bases lay outside the gene matches. In germline, CDR1 is LGHNA, CDR2 YNFKEQ. The CDR3 totals 15 residues. The DNA of the CDR3 is TGTGCCAGCAGCGTTTGGGACAGGGAACTTTACGGCTACACCTTC. It translates to CASSVWDRELYGYTF.

The chain has TRBV18 and TRBJ2-7, with D maybe TRBD2 (6 bases). This CDR3 has 16 residues. CDR1 is KGHSH, CDR2 LQKENI, per germline. The V and J ends lost 3 bases and 2 bases respectively, with 17 bases between them. The CDR3 DNA follows: TGTGCCAGCTCACCCCTAGCGCAAAACCAACCCTACGAGCAGTACTTC. Translated, it gives CASSPLAQNQPYEQYF.

This clone was seen more than once but under ten times. The J gene is TRBJ1-2, the V gene TRBV24-1; 7 bases line up with TRBD1. The length of the CDR3 is 14 residues. Looked up from germline, CDR1 is KGHDR and CDR2 is SFDVKD. The junction had 1 base not matched to a gene; V was cut back by 1 base and J by 3 bases. The CDR3 DNA reads as TGTGCCACCAGTGATTTAACAGGGGACTATGGCTACACCTTC. It is translated as CATSDLTGDYGYTF.

This chain uses TRBV5-1 with TRBJ1-1; a possible D gene is TRBD1 (5 bases). Germline lookup yields CDR1 SGHRS and CDR2 YFSETQ. This CDR3 contains 14 residues. Trimming cost V 0 bases and J 4 bases, with 10 bases left between them. As DNA, the CDR3 is TGCGCCAGCAGCTTGGCCCAGGGTTCCACTGAAGCTTTCTTT. Translation: CASSLAQGSTEAFF.

The rearrangement links TRBV6-5 to TRBJ2-7, with D possibly TRBD1 on 6 matching bases. Germline V gene sequence: CDR1 MNHEY, CDR2 SVGAGI. Trimming removed 0 bases from V and 3 bases from J, with 9 bases in between. This CDR3 has 14 residues. The CDR3, as DNA: TGTGCCAGCAGTTACTCCACAGGGAACTACGAGCAGTACTTC. Its translation is CASSYSTGNYEQYF.

V usage is TRBV5-4 and J usage is TRBJ1-1, with D maybe TRBD1 (5 bases). There are 15 residues in the CDR3. Per the germline V gene, CDR1 is SGHNT and CDR2 is YYREEE (reference sequence). V was shortened by 4 bases and J by 1 base, with 14 bases between the two germline ends. Here the CDR3 reads CASSAGWGTNTEAFF. The CDR3 coding sequence is TGTGCCAGCAGCGCGGGATGGGGGACGAACACTGAAGCTTTCTTT.

The chain uses TRBV6-5 and TRBJ1-2; unclear D gene. Deletions cut 0 bases from V and 7 bases from J, with 12 bases between. This CDR3 has 14 residues. Germline CDR1 reads MNHEY; CDR2 reads SVGAGI. CDR3 region: CASSYSTQAGGYTF. CDR3 sequence (DNA): TGTGCCAGCAGTTACTCTACCCAGGCCGGTGGCTACACCTTC.

CDR3 in DNA: TGTGCCAGCAGCCCCCGGGACAGGGCTTATCAGCCCCAGCATTTT. Translation gives CASSPRDRAYQPQHF. The chain is built from TRBV7-3 and TRBJ1-5; TRBD1 matches at 9 bases. The CDR3 is 15 amino acids. J lost 5 bases, V lost 5 bases, and 7 bases had no gene match. The germline V gene has CDR1 SGHTA and CDR2 FQGTGA. The whole variable domain, filled in from reference TRBV7-3 and TRBJ1-5, reads GAGVSQTPSNKVTEKGKYVELRCDPISGHTALYWYRQSLGQGPEFLIYFQGTGAADDSGLPNDRFFAVRPEGSVSTLKIQRTERGDSAVYLCASSPRDRAYQPQHFGDGTRLSIL.

The gene calls are TRBV6-1 and TRBJ1-2; weak D call: TRBD1 (5 bases). Germline V CDR1 and CDR2: MNHNS, SASEGT. This CDR3 comprises 13 residues. Trimming cost V 1 base and J 9 bases, with 12 bases left between them. The CDR3 nucleotides read TGTGCCAGCAGTGAAGTAGGGCCAGGGCGCTACACCTTC. Translated: CASSEVGPGRYTF.

The rearrangement links TRBV6-6 to TRBJ1-5; 10 bases are shared with TRBD1. The CDR3 extends over 15 amino acids. V shed 5 bases, J shed 6 bases, and the junction held 7 bases outside the gene matches. Germline lookup yields CDR1 MNHNY and CDR2 SVGAGI (reference sequence). The CDR3 sequence: CASSPGGQGIQPQHF. The CDR3 bases are TGTGCCAGCAGTCCGGGGGGACAGGGGATTCAGCCCCAGCATTTT.